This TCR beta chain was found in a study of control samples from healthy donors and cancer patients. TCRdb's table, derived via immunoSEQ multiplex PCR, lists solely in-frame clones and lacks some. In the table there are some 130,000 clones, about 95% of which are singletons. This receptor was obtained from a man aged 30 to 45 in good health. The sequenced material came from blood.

The CDR3 sequence is CASSLVSAGGSYNEQFF. CDR3 nucleotide sequence: TGTGCCAGCAGCTTAGTATCGGCGGGGGGCTCCTACAATGAGCAGTTCTTC. This chain links TRBV7-2 with TRBJ2-1; TRBD2 agrees at 8 bases. The CDR3 loop spans 17 amino acids. Germline assignment: CDR1 SGHTA and CDR2 FQGNSA. The trim removed 1 base at V and 0 bases at J, leaving 5 bases unmatched.